This passage covers 3 T cell receptor beta chains from one sample sequenced in a study of radiotherapy plus CTLA-4 blockade in lung cancer. The method was immunoSEQ multiplex PCR; TCRdb's version includes in-frame clones alone and lacks a portion of them. This sample has about 40,000 clones, with 80% to 90% found just once. The material was peripheral blood, obtained from a patient treated with radiotherapy plus ipilimumab. The source of these receptors is a human donor with non-small cell lung cancer whose response to radiotherapy plus ipilimumab could not be evaluated.

This CDR3 is CASSLDRERGYTEAFF. CDR3 in DNA: TGTGCCAGCAGCTTAGACCGGGAGCGGGGATACACTGAAGCTTTCTTT. This chain uses TRBV11-2 with TRBJ1-1; D gene ambiguous. The CDR3 runs 16 residues. The ends were cut back, 0 bases at V and 3 bases at J, with 14 bases in the middle. Germline lookup yields CDR1 SGHAT and CDR2 FQNNGV.

The V call is TRBV14, the J call TRBJ2-1, with 10 bases identical to TRBD2. The germline V gene encodes CDR1 SGHDN and CDR2 FVKESK. The CDR3 totals 16 residues. V lost 2 bases, J lost 9 bases, and 10 bases stayed unmatched. The CDR3 here is CASSQLSGRANGEQFF. The CDR3 DNA follows: TGTGCCAGCAGCCAATTAAGCGGGAGGGCCAACGGTGAGCAGTTCTTC.

This clone was found a few times. This chain uses TRBV10-2 with TRBJ2-7; 7 bases agree with TRBD1. From germline, CDR1 is WSHSY and CDR2 SAAADI. Trimming took 3 bases from V and 0 from J; bases not matched to a gene: 5. This CDR3 contains 15 residues. The CDR3 spells CASSETGTASYEQYF. CDR3 nucleotide sequence: TGCGCCAGCAGTGAAACCGGGACAGCCTCCTACGAGCAGTACTTC.